The 6 T cell receptor beta chains in this list originate from one sample, sequenced in a study of T-cell reconstitution after alpha-beta-depleted transplantation in children. Preparation of the TCRbeta library involved a method that used unique molecular identifiers. TCRdb called the PCR reads again in MiXCR, with one record for every CDR3 protein. This sample carries 15,000 or so distinct CDR3 sequences, around 4.9% of them seen once, and the ten largest clones take around 6.6%. This specimen consisted of PBMCs, obtained before TCRalphabeta/CD19-depleted stem cell transplant. The receptors here all came from a boy between 10 and 17 years old with acute lymphoblastic leukemia, due to receive a stem cell transplant.

This clonotype was detected many times. V gene TRBV5-1 combines with J gene TRBJ1-3; D call uncertain. Germline lookup yields CDR1 SGHRS and CDR2 YFSETQ. This CDR3 is built from 13 residues. Trimming removed 0 bases from V and 4 bases from J, with 5 bases in between. CDR3 sequence reads: CASSLVGGNTIYF. The CDR3 DNA reads TGCGCCAGCAGCTTGGTTGGGGGAAACACCATATATTTT.

This clonotype rates as medium-sized. The V and J genes are TRBV12-3 or TRBV12-4 and TRBJ2-3, with D possibly matching TRBD1 (6 bases). The V and J ends lost 6 bases and 6 bases respectively, with 19 bases between them. The CDR3 sequence is 15 residues long. CDR3 in DNA: TGTGCCAGCAGCTCAGGGGTAGGGACATCCGATACGCAGTATTTT. This encodes CASSSGVGTSDTQYF.

This clonotype came up many times. The gene calls are TRBV18 and TRBJ1-1; D gene unclear. V lost 3 bases, J lost 9 bases, and 14 bases lay in between. Germline lookup yields CDR1 KGHSH and CDR2 LQKENI. There are 13 residues in the CDR3. The CDR3 DNA is TGTGCCAGCTCACCCCCCTCCAGAGGGAAAGCTTTCTTT. It encodes CASSPPSRGKAFF.

This clonotype was recorded at least ten times. The germline gene is not matched at one end of the junction; a read error may be the cause. The chain employs TRBV12-3 or TRBV12-4 and TRBJ2-7; perhaps D is TRBD1 or TRBD2 (5 bases each). The CDR3 contains 13 residues. CDR3 coding DNA: TGTGCCAGCCGTTTGGGGGATTGGTACGAGCAGTACTTC. This translates into CASRLGDWYEQYF.

In this sample, this clonotype turned up many times. The gene calls are TRBV18 and TRBJ1-2, with TRBD1 matching 7 bases. Germline loops: CDR1 KGHSH, CDR2 LQKENI. This CDR3 is built from 15 residues. Unmatched junction bases numbered 3, after V lost 2 bases and J lost 0 bases. The CDR3 bases are TGTGCCAGCTCACCAGGGACAGAATCTAACTATGGCTACACCTTC. Translation gives CASSPGTESNYGYTF.

In its sample, this clonotype was seen many times. The chain combines TRBV5-6 with TRBJ2-2, with TRBD1 matching 10 bases. Trimming cost V 1 base and J 6 bases; bases outside gene matches: 3. This CDR3 has 15 residues. In germline, CDR1 is SGHDT, CDR2 YYEEEE. The CDR3: CASSLRQGAAGELFF. DNA of the CDR3: TGTGCCAGCAGCTTGCGACAGGGGGCCGCCGGGGAGCTGTTTTTT. The complete variable domain, with remaining parts taken from reference TRBV5-6 and TRBJ2-2, reads DAGVTQSPTHLIKTRGQQVTLRCSPKSGHDTVSWYQQALGQGPQFIFQYYEEEERQRGNFPDRFSGHQFPNYSSELNVNALLLGDSALYLCASSLRQGAAGELFFGEGSRLTVL.